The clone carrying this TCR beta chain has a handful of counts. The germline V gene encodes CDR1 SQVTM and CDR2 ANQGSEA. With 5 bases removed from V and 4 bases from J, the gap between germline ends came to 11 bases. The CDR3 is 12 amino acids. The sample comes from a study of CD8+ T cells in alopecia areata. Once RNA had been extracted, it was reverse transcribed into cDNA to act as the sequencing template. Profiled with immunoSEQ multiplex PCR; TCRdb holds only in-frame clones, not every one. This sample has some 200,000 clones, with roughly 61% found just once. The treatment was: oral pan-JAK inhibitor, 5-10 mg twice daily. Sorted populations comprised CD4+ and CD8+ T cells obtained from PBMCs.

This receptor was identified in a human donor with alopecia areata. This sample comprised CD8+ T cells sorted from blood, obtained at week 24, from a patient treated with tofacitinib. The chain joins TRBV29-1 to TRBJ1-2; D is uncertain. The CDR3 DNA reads TGCAGCGTTTCCCGGGGATCCTATGGCTACACCTTC. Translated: CSVSRGSYGYTF.